The clone carrying this TCR beta chain was seen ten or more times. The data belong to a study of T cells in Graves' hyperthyroidism and ophthalmopathy. The CDR3 regions of TCR beta were amplified from RNA transcripts. The study used the HTBI primer set for a first-round RT-PCR of the TCR CDR3. Via MiXCR, TCRdb re-called the multiplex PCR reads, giving one row per CDR3 protein. Among hundreds of thousands of distinct CDR3 sequences listed, 12% to 15% were seen once. This CDR3 contains 11 residues. V shed 3 bases and J shed 9 bases, with 10 bases lying between them. Germline CDR1 reads GTSNPN; CDR2 reads SVGIG (reference sequence).

V is TRBV30 and J is TRBJ2-3; tentatively, D is TRBD2 (5 bases). Specimen: blood. The source is a woman younger than 35 with Graves' hyperthyroidism. The DNA for the CDR3 is TGTGCCTGGAGCGTACTAGGGACGCAGTATTTT. Translation gives CAWSVLGTQYF.